These 23 T cell receptor beta chains originate from one sample sequenced in a study of graft-versus-host responses after intestinal transplantation. These receptors are not linked to any known antigen. Generated by immunoSEQ multiplex PCR, the TCRdb table keeps only in-frame clones and is missing some. Found here are some 110,000 clones, roughly 92% of them singletons; the top ten hold about 0.2%. The sequenced sample was unstimulated CD4+ T cells sorted from spleen or lymph node cells, obtained before transplant. These TCRs come from a human donor who was the organ donor for an intestinal transplant.

The chain couples TRBV28 to TRBJ1-2, with D unclear. V lost 5 bases and J lost 1, with 2 bases in between. From germline, CDR1 is MDHEN and CDR2 SYDVKM. The CDR3 consists of 11 residues. This chain's CDR3 is CASSVNYGYTF. In nucleotides, the CDR3 is TGTGCCAGCAGTGTTAACTATGGCTACACCTTC.

The chain combines TRBV19 with TRBJ1-5; no definite D call. This CDR3 spans 15 amino acids. Between the trimmed V and J ends, which lost 1 base and 3 bases, there was a span of 10 bases. The germline CDR1 and CDR2 sequences are LNHDA and SQIVND (reference sequence). DNA for the CDR3: TGTGCCAGTAGTATAGTCTCCGGAGTCAATCAGCCCCAGCATTTT. It encodes CASSIVSGVNQPQHF.

The J gene is TRBJ2-3, the V gene TRBV28, with 7 nucleotides matching TRBD2. Germline-derived CDR1 and CDR2 are MDHEN and SYDVKM. J lost 2 bases, V lost 5 bases, and 10 bases had no gene match. The CDR3 has 16 residues. The CDR3 spells CASSPLLALNTDTQYF. The CDR3 bases are TGTGCCAGCAGTCCGCTACTAGCGTTGAACACAGATACGCAGTATTTT. Full variable domain (missing parts from reference TRBV28 and TRBJ2-3): DVKVTQSSRYLVKRTGEKVFLECVQDMDHENMFWYRQDPGLGLRLIYFSYDVKMKEKGDIPEGYSVSREKKERFSLILESASTNQTSMYLCASSPLLALNTDTQYFGPGTRLTVL.

The chain has TRBV19 and TRBJ2-5, with TRBD2 matching over 10 bases. CDR1 LNHDA and CDR2 SQIVND come from the germline V gene (reference sequence). The CDR3 is 16 amino acids. J lost 1 base, V lost 1 base, and 3 bases had no gene match. DNA for the CDR3: TGTGCCAGTAGTATAGGGACTAGCGGTATCCAAGAGACCCAGTACTTC. Translated: CASSIGTSGIQETQYF.

The chain links TRBV7-8 to TRBJ2-1; 10 nucleotides line up with TRBD2. The V gene end was trimmed by 2 bases and the J gene end by 2 bases; junction bases not matched to a gene: 9. Germline CDR1 is SGHVS and CDR2 is FQNEAQ. The CDR3 sequence is 18 residues long. DNA for the CDR3: TGTGCCAGCAGCTTAAGGCTAGCGGGAGCCAGAACCTACAATGAGCAGTTCTTC. Encoded protein: CASSLRLAGARTYNEQFF.

V is TRBV7-2 and J is TRBJ2-3; 11 bases are shared with TRBD2. This CDR3 region has 16 residues. V was clipped by 4 bases and J by 5 bases; unmatched bases: 8. Germline assignment: CDR1 SGHTA and CDR2 FQGNSA. The CDR3 reads CASSSTLAGGVDTQYF. The CDR3 DNA is TGTGCCAGCAGCTCGACATTAGCGGGAGGGGTAGATACGCAGTATTTT.

The chain joins TRBV7-2 to TRBJ2-2, with 7 bases aligning to TRBD1. Germline V CDR1 and CDR2: SGHTA, FQGNSA. V trimming: 4 bases; J trimming: 7 bases; junction bases outside the gene matches: 12. CDR3 size: 16 residues. CDR3 in amino acids: CASSSTPGTEGGELFF. CDR3 nucleotides: TGTGCCAGCAGCTCAACCCCCGGGACAGAGGGCGGGGAGCTGTTTTTT.

The gene calls are TRBV9 and TRBJ2-7; weak D call: TRBD2 (5 bases). Germline V gene data show CDR1 as SGDLS and CDR2 as YYNGEE. Trimming left V 0 bases short and J 4 bases short, with 8 bases between. The length of the CDR3 is 13 residues. In DNA, the CDR3 is TGTGCCAGCAGCGTAGGGACTTCATACGAGCAGTACTTC. As protein: CASSVGTSYEQYF.

V is TRBV9 and J is TRBJ1-2, with D hard to call. Trimming removed 2 bases at V and 2 bases at J, with 13 bases between. The CDR3 contains 15 residues. CDR1 SGDLS and CDR2 YYNGEE come from the germline V gene. The CDR3 coding sequence is TGTGCCAGCAGCGTGTCAGCCAGCACCAACTATGGCTACACCTTC. This translates into CASSVSASTNYGYTF.

The CDR3, as DNA: TGTGCCACCTCGAATGGACGGATACAAGAGACCCAGTACTTC. This translates into CATSNGRIQETQYF. The chain employs TRBV6-1 and TRBJ2-5; D is unresolved. V was trimmed by 10 bases and J by 2 bases, leaving 17 bases between them. The CDR3 has 14 residues. Germline-derived CDR1 and CDR2 are MNHNS and SASEGT.

The CDR3 region has the DNA TGTGCCAGCAGTCCGCGTTCTAGTTTCACAGATACGCAGTATTTT. Its protein is CASSPRSSFTDTQYF. This sequence joins TRBV6-6 and TRBJ2-3; D is unclear. V was trimmed by 5 bases and J by 2 bases, leaving 14 bases between them. Germline V CDR1 and CDR2: MNHNY, SVGAGI (reference sequence). The length of the CDR3 is 15 residues.

The chain is built from TRBV5-6 and TRBJ2-7; D is ambiguous. This CDR3 contains 11 residues. CDR1 SGHDT and CDR2 YYEEEE come from the germline V gene. With 0 bases removed from V and 6 bases from J, the gap between germline ends came to 4 bases. The CDR3 sequence is CASSLASEQYF. CDR3 nucleotide sequence: TGTGCCAGCAGCTTGGCGAGCGAGCAGTACTTC.

This clone appeared a single time. V is TRBV10-3 and J is TRBJ2-5, with 8 bases aligning to TRBD2. With 6 bases clipped from V and 2 bases from J, the junction kept 8 bases outside the gene matches. CDR1 is ENHRY and CDR2 is SYGVKD in the germline V gene. This CDR3 contains 15 residues. This CDR3 reads CAIRASGRTQETQYF. CDR3 DNA sequence: TGTGCCATCAGGGCTAGCGGGCGCACTCAAGAGACCCAGTACTTC.

V is TRBV7-2 and J is TRBJ1-2, with D unresolved. The germline V and J ends were trimmed by 1 base and 8 bases, with 11 bases remaining between them. This CDR3 is 13 amino acids long. The germline V gene encodes CDR1 SGHTA and CDR2 FQGNSA. CDR3 loop: CASSLGLRRGYTF. Written as DNA, the CDR3 is TGTGCCAGCAGCTTAGGACTACGCAGGGGCTACACCTTC.

The chain has TRBV19 and TRBJ1-1; possible D gene TRBD1, 5 bases. Germline V CDR1 and CDR2: LNHDA, SQIVND (reference sequence). This CDR3 is 13 amino acids long. Trimming cost V 4 bases and J 4 bases, with 10 bases left between them. CDR3 sequence (DNA): TGTGCCAGTAGTACCCCGGGGGGCACTGAAGCTTTCTTT. This encodes CASSTPGGTEAFF.

The chain links TRBV27 to TRBJ2-3, with a weak D call TRBD1 (6 bases). Trimming removed 7 bases at V and 2 bases at J, with 19 bases between. The germline V gene encodes CDR1 MNHEY and CDR2 SMNVEV (reference sequence). This CDR3 has 16 amino acids. The CDR3 DNA sequence: TGTGCCAGCATGGAAAGGGGGTCCCGTCTCACAGATACGCAGTATTTT. Translation: CASMERGSRLTDTQYF.

The chain uses TRBV19 and TRBJ2-3; D not certain. The CDR3 contains 13 residues. Looked up from germline, CDR1 is LNHDA and CDR2 is SQIVND (reference sequence). The germline V and J ends were trimmed by 4 bases and 3 bases, with 8 bases remaining between them. The chain's CDR3 is CASSRTVTDTQYF. The CDR3 DNA sequence: TGTGCCAGTAGTAGAACAGTGACAGATACGCAGTATTTT.

This rearrangement joins TRBV19 to TRBJ2-5; 7 bases map to TRBD2. CDR1 and CDR2 (germline): LNHDA, SQIVND (reference sequence). CDR3 length equals 14 residues. The trim removed 5 bases at V and 5 bases at J, leaving 8 bases unmatched. The CDR3 protein is CASSPDAGGETQYF. The CDR3 DNA reads as TGTGCCAGTAGTCCCGATGCCGGGGGGGAGACCCAGTACTTC.

This clone was counted only a few times. The chain joins TRBV9 to TRBJ2-3; 7 nucleotides line up with TRBD2. The germline V gene encodes CDR1 SGDLS and CDR2 YYNGEE. The CDR3 is 16 amino acids. V trimming: 1 base; J trimming: 2 bases; junction bases outside the gene matches: 7. Here the CDR3 reads CASSVRAGLDTDTQYF. The CDR3 nucleotides are TGTGCCAGCAGCGTACGAGCGGGACTGGACACAGATACGCAGTATTTT.

The CDR3 sequence is CASSTDRVESGANVLTF. CDR3 bases: TGTGCCAGTAGTACCGACAGGGTCGAGTCTGGGGCCAACGTCCTGACTTTC. V usage is TRBV19 and J usage is TRBJ2-6; TRBD1 matches at 7 bases. After removal of 4 bases from V and 1 base from J, the junction contained 7 bases not matched to a gene. From germline, CDR1 is LNHDA and CDR2 SQIVND (reference sequence). This CDR3 comprises 17 residues.

This chain links TRBV18 with TRBJ2-1; a weak D match, TRBD1 (6 bases). Trimming pared 4 bases from V and 1 base from J, leaving 11 bases between. CDR1 is KGHSH and CDR2 is LQKENI in the germline V gene. This CDR3 region has 15 residues. CDR3 in amino acids: CASSLQGRSYNEQFF. The CDR3 DNA reads as TGTGCCAGCTCACTACAGGGCAGGTCCTACAATGAGCAGTTCTTC. The entire variable domain, with the rest obtained from reference TRBV18 and TRBJ2-1, is as follows: NAGVMQNPRHLVRRRGQEARLRCSPMKGHSHVYWYRQLPEEGLKFMVYLQKENIIDESGMPKERFSAEFPKEGPSILRIQQVVRGDSAAYFCASSLQGRSYNEQFFGPGTRLTVL.

This clone has a single count. The V call is TRBV5-4, the J call TRBJ1-2; the D is unclear. V dropped 2 bases and J dropped 2 bases, with 10 bases sitting between them. Per germline, CDR1 SGHNT and CDR2 YYREEE (reference sequence). The CDR3 length is 14 residues. CDR3 sequence: CASSLLPRNYGYTF. The CDR3 nucleotides read TGTGCCAGCAGCTTACTGCCGAGGAACTATGGCTACACCTTC.

Here the CDR3 reads CASSLGRTTFPQWETQYF. The CDR3 bases are TGTGCCAGCAGCTTAGGCAGGACTACTTTCCCTCAATGGGAGACCCAGTACTTC. The chain links TRBV7-9 to TRBJ2-5; D might be TRBD2 (6 bases). V gave up 1 base and J gave up 5 bases, with 23 bases separating them. The CDR3 sequence is 18 residues long. CDR1 SEHNR and CDR2 FQNEAQ come from the germline V gene (reference sequence).